This TCR beta chain originates from a study of cytotoxic CD8 clonotypes in ibrutinib-treated CLL. Findings of the study overall: Clonality (at baseline) was higher than in age-matched healthy donors and tracked circulating CD8+ T-cell counts.

Trimming shortened V by 3 bases and J by 0 bases, and 8 bases separated the two germline ends. The CDR3 covers 14 residues. Germline V gene data show CDR1 as MGHRA and CDR2 as YSYEKL. Sequencing was performed with immunoSEQ multiplex PCR; in TCRdb, only in-frame clones are kept and a portion is missing. This sample has about 140,000 clones; approximately 80% occur once, and the top ten carry 7.5% to 8%. A remark on this clone: Antigen specificity is unknown.

This TCR was sampled from a human donor with chronic lymphocytic leukemia. The starting material was PBMCs, obtained after 36 months of ibrutinib treatment. The chain is built from TRBV4-1 and TRBJ1-2, with D unresolved. CDR3 loop: CASSHRDSNYGYTF. The DNA for the CDR3 is TGCGCCAGCAGCCATAGAGATTCTAACTATGGCTACACCTTC.